The following is a TCR beta chain sequence with its context. Its antigen is not known. The memory T cells were sequenced right after ex vivo isolation, without culture. This entry is derived from a study of CD4 T cell repertoires in COVID-19. Study as a whole: CFSE-low cells expanded less than 13 days with IL-2, then restimulated with other coronavirus spikes.

Repertoires were generated with immunoSEQ multiplex PCR, while TCRdb's copy carries only in-frame clones and drops some. Here the sample spans around 25,000 clones, 93% being singletons. General observations from the study: SARS-CoV and/or HKU1 spike cultures shared between roughly 7 and 25% of SARS-CoV-2 clonotypes. Several top expanded SARS-CoV-2-reactive clonotypes were shared by two or three memory subsets.

Germline loops: CDR1 SGHTA, CDR2 FQGNSA. The CDR3 is 15 amino acids. J lost 3 bases, V lost 5 bases, and 8 bases had no gene match. The source material was circulating follicular helper CD4+ T cells (cTfh) from blood, sampled before the COVID-19 pandemic. The TCR sequence derives from a human donor who had COVID-19. The gene calls are TRBV7-2 and TRBJ2-3, with 7 bases identical to TRBD1. The CDR3 region is CASSPRDRRTDTQYF. DNA for the CDR3: TGTGCCAGCAGCCCCCGGGACAGACGTACAGATACGCAGTATTTT. The full variable domain, completed using reference TRBV7-2 and TRBJ2-3, is GAGVSQSPSNKVTEKGKDVELRCDPISGHTALYWYRQSLGQGLEFLIYFQGNSAPDKSGLPSDRFSAERTGGSVSTLTIQRTQQEDSAVYLCASSPRDRRTDTQYFGPGTRLTVL.